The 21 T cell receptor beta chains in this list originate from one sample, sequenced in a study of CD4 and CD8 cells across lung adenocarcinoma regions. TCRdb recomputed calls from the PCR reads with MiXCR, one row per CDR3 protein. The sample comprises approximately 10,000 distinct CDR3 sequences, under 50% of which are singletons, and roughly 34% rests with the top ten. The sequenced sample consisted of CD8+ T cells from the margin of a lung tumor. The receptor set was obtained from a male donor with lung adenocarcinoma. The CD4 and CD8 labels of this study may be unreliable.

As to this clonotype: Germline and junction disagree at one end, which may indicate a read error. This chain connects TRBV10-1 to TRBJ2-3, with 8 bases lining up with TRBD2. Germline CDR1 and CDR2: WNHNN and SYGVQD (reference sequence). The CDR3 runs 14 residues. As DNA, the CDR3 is TGCGCCAGTAGAGCGGGGGCTAGCCCAGATACCCAGTATTTT. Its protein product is CASRAGASPDTQYF.

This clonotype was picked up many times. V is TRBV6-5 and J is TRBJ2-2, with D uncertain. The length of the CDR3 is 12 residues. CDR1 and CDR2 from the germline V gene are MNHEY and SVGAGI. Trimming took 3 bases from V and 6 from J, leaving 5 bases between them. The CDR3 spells CASSYFPGELFF. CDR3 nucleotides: TGTGCCAGCAGTTATTTTCCCGGGGAGCTGTTTTTT.

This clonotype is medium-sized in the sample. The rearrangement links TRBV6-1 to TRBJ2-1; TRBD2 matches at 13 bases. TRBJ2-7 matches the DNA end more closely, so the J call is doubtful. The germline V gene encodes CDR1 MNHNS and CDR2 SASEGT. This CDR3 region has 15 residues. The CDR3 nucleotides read TGTGCCAGCAGTGCTACTAGCGGGGGGGGCTACGAGCAGTACTTC. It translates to CASSATSGGGYEQYF.

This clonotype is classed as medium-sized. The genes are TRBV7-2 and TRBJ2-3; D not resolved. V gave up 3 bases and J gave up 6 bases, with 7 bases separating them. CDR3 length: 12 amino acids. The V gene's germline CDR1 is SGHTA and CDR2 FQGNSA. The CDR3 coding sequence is TGTGCCAGCAGCTTTAACTGGGATACGCAGTATTTT. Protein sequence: CASSFNWDTQYF. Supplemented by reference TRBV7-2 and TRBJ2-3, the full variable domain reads GAGVSQSPSNKVTEKGKDVELRCDPISGHTALYWYRQSLGQGLEFLIYFQGNSAPDKSGLPSDRFSAERTGGSVSTLTIQRTQQEDSAVYLCASSFNWDTQYFGPGTRLTVL.

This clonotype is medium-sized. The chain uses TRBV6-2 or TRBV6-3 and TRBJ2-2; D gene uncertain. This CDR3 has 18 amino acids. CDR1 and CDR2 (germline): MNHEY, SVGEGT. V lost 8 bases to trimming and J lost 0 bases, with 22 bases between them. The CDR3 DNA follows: TGTGCCAGCGCCCCGGTCCCACGGATGGTAACGAACACCGGGGAGCTGTTTTTT. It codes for CASAPVPRMVTNTGELFF.

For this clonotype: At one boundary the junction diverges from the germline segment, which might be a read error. The CDR3 region has the DNA TGTGCCGGGAGGCGAGAGAGCGGTGGCACAGAGACGCAGTACTTC. Encoded protein: CAGRRESGGTETQYF. The chain joins TRBV10-3 to TRBJ2-5; D may be TRBD2 (6 bases). The CDR3 contains 15 residues. Germline assignment: CDR1 ENHRY and CDR2 SYGVKD.

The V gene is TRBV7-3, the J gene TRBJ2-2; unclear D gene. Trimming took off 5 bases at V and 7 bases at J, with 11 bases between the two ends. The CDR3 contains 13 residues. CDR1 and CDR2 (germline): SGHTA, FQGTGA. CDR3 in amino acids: CASSPSQNGELFF. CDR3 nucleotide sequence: TGTGCCAGCAGCCCGAGCCAGAACGGGGAGCTGTTTTTT.

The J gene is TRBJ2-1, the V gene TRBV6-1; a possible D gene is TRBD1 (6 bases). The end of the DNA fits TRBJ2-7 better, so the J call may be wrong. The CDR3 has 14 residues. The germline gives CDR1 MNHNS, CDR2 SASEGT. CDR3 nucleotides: TGTGCCAGCAGCCTCTATAATTCAGGGGACGAGCAGTACTTC. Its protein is CASSLYNSGDEQYF.

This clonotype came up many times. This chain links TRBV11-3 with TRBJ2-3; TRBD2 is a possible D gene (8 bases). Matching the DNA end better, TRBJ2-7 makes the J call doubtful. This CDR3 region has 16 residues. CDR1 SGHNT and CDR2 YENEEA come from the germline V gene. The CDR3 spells CASSPGAGGQLYEQYF. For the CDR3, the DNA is TGTGCCAGCAGCCCTGGGGCGGGGGGACAGCTCTACGAGCAGTACTTC.

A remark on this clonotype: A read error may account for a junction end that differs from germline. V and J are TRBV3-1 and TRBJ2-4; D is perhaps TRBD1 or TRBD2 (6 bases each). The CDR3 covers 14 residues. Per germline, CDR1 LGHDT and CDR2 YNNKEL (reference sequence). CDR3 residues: CAGIGGRAKDIQYF. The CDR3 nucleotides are TGTGCGGGGATCGGGGGCCGTGCCAAAGACATCCAGTACTTC.

CDR3 nucleotide sequence: TGTGCCAGCAGTGAAGTTTGGGGCTACAATGAGCAGTTCTTC. The encoded protein is CASSEVWGYNEQFF. This chain uses TRBV6-1 with TRBJ2-1; D is unclear. From germline, CDR1 is MNHNS and CDR2 SASEGT. CDR3 size: 14 residues. The V end was cut by 1 base, the J end by 3 bases, with 7 bases between.

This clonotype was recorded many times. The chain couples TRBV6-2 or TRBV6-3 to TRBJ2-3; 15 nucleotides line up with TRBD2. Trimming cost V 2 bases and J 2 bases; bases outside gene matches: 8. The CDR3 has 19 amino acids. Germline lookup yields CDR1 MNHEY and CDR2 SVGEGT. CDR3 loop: CASSYLRTSGGDATDTQYF. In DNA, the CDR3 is TGTGCCAGCAGTTACCTAAGGACTAGCGGGGGGGACGCCACAGATACGCAGTATTTT.

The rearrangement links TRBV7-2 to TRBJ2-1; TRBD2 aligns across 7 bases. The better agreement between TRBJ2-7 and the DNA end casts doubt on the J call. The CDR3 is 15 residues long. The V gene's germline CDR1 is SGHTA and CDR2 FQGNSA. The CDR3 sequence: CASSLGGGISYEQYF. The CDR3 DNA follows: TGTGCCAGCAGCTTGGGGGGAGGGATCTCCTACGAGCAGTACTTC.

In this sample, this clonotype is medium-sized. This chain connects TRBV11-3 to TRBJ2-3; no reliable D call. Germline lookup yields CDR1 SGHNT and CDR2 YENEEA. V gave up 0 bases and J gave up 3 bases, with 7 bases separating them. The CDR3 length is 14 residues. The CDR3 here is CASSLDGNTDTQYF. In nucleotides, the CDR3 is TGTGCCAGCAGCTTAGACGGAAATACAGATACGCAGTATTTT.

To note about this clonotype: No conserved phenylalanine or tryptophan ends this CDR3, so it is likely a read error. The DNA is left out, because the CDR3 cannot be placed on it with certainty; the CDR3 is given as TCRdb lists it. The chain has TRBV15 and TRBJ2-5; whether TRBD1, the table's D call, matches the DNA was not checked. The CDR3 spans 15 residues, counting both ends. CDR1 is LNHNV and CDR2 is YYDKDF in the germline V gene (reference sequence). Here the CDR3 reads CATTPGPVCLASLPR.

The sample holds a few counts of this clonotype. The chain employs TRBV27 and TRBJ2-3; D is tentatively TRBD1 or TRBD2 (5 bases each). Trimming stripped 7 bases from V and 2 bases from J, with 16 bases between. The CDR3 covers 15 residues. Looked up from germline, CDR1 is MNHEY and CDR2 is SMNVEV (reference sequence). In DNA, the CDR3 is TGTGCCAGCATTGGACATGGCGGGTTCACAGATACGCAGTATTTT. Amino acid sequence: CASIGHGGFTDTQYF.

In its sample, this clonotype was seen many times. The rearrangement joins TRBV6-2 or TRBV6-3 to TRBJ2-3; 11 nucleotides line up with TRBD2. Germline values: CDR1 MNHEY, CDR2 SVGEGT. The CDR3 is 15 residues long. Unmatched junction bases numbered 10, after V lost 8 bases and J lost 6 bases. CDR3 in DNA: TGTGCCAGCGCCCTTAGCGGGGGGGAGGGCGATACGCAGTATTTT. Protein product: CASALSGGEGDTQYF.

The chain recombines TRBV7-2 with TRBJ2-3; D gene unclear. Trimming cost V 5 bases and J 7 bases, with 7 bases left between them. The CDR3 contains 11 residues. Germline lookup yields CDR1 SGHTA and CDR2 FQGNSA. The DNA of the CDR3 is TGTGCCAGCAGCCAGAGGTATACGCAGTATTTT. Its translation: CASSQRYTQYF.

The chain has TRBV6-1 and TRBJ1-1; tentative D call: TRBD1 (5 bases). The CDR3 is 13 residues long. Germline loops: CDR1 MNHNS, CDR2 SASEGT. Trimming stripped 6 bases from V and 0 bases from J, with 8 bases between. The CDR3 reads CASRMTVNTEAFF. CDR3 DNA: TGTGCCAGCAGGATGACAGTGAACACTGAAGCTTTCTTT.

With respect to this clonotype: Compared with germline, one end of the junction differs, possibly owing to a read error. CDR3 amino acids: CASSLGGHNEQFF. In DNA form, the CDR3 reads TGTGCTAGCAGCTTAGGCGGGCACAATGAGCAGTTCTTC. The V gene is TRBV7-7, the J gene TRBJ2-1; D is possibly TRBD2 (5 bases). Germline V lookup: CDR1 SSHAT, CDR2 FNYEAQ (reference sequence). The CDR3 is made up of 13 amino acids.

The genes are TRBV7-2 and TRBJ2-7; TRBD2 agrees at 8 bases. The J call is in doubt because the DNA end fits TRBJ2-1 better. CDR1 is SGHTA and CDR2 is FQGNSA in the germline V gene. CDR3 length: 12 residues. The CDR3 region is CASSYRGGEQFF. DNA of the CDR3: TGTGCCAGCAGCTACCGGGGGGGCGAGCAGTTCTTC.